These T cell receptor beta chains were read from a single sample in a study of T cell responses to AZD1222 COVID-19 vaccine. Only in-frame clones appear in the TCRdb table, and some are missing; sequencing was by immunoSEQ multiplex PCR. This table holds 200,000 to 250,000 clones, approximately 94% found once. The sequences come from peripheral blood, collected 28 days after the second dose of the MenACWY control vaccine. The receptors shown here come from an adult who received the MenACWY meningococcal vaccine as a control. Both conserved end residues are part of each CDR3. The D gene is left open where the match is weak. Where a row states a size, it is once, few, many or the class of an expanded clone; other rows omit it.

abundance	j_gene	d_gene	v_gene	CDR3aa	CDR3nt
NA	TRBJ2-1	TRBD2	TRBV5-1	CASAPGAGAVDEQFF	TGCGCCAGCGCGCCGGGAGCGGGGGCCGTGGATGAGCAGTTCTTC
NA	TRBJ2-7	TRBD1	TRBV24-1	CATSAGTGEQYEQYF	TGTGCCACCAGTGCAGGGACAGGGGAACAATACGAGCAGTACTTC
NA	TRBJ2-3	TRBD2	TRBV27	CASSSGMRTDTQYF	TGTGCCAGCAGTAGCGGGATGCGCACAGATACGCAGTATTTT
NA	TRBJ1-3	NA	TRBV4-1	CASSPRDMTKERSSGNTIYF	TGCGCCAGCAGCCCGCGGGACATGACGAAGGAGAGGAGCTCTGGAAACACCATATATTTT
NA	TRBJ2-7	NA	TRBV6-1	CASSDYWADSYEQYF	TGTGCCAGCAGTGATTATTGGGCAGACTCCTACGAGCAGTACTTC
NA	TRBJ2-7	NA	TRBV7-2	CASSQPGQAYEQYF	TGTGCCAGCAGCCAACCGGGACAAGCCTACGAGCAGTACTTC
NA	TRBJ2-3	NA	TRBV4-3	CASSRAGVQRSTDTQYF	TGCGCCAGCAGCCGCGCAGGGGTACAGCGTAGCACAGATACGCAGTATTTT
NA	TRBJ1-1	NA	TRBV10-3	CAISVLGQNTEAFF	TGTGCCATCAGTGTTCTCGGGCAGAACACTGAAGCTTTCTTT
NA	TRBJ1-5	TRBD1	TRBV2	CASSVGTGGNQPQHF	TGTGCCAGCAGTGTGGGGACAGGTGGTAATCAGCCCCAGCATTTT
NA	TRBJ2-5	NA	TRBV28	CATRVDGETQYF	TGTGCCACTAGGGTGGACGGAGAGACCCAGTACTTC
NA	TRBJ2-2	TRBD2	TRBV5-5	CASSDTSGGTGELFF	TGTGCCAGCAGCGATACTAGCGGTGGAACCGGGGAGCTGTTTTTT
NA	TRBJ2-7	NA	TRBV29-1	CSVEKGSSSYEQYF	TGCAGCGTCGAGAAGGGGTCCTCCTCCTACGAGCAGTACTTC
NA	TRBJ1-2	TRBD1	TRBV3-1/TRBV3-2	CASSPTGTGPYYGYTF	TGTGCCAGCAGCCCCACCGGGACAGGTCCCTACTATGGCTACACCTTC
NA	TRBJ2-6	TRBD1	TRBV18	CASSPLGTGASGANVLTF	TGTGCCAGCTCACCACTTGGGACAGGGGCCTCTGGGGCCAACGTCCTGACTTTC
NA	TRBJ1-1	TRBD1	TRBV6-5	CASSFGTDKPYEAFF	TGTGCCAGCAGTTTCGGGACAGACAAACCCTATGAAGCTTTCTTT
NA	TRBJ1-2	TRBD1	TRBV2	CASSEIFRGNYGYTF	TGTGCCAGCAGTGAAATTTTCAGGGGGAACTATGGCTACACCTTC
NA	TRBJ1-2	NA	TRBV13	CASSLGGGYYGYTF	TGTGCCAGCAGCCTGGGTGGAGGTTACTATGGCTACACCTTC
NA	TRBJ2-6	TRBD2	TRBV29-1	CSVVERDSGANVLTF	TGCAGCGTGGTAGAGCGGGACTCTGGGGCCAACGTCCTGACTTTC
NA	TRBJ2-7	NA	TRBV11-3	CASSFAGAVAYEQYF	TGTGCCAGCAGCTTTGCAGGGGCGGTAGCCTACGAGCAGTACTTC
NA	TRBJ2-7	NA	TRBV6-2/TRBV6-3	CASSYGEGGSYEQYF	TGTGCCAGCAGTTACGGTGAGGGTGGGTCCTACGAGCAGTACTTC
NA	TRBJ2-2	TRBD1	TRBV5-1	CASSPRDRGTGELFF	TGCGCCAGCAGCCCCCGAGACAGGGGCACCGGGGAGCTGTTTTTT
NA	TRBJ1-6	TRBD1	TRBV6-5	CASNAGRGHSPLHF	TGTGCCAGCAACGCAGGAAGGGGGCATTCACCCCTCCACTTT
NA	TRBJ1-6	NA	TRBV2	CASSVLGVGNSPLHF	TGTGCCAGCAGCGTCTTAGGGGTTGGGAATTCACCCCTCCACTTT
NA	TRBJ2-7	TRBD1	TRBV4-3	CASSQEAVGTGGFEQYF	TGCGCCAGCAGCCAAGAGGCGGTCGGGACAGGGGGCTTTGAGCAGTACTTC
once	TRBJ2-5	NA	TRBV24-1	CATSYQETQYF	TGTGCCACCAGTTACCAAGAGACCCAGTACTTC
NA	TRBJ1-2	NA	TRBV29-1	CSVAAGRNGYTF	TGCAGCGTTGCGGCAGGGAGGAATGGCTACACCTTC
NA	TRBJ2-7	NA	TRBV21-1	CASSLGACEQYF	TGTGCCAGCAGTTTGGGGGCTTGCGAGCAGTACTTC
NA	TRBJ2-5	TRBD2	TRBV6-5	CASTGLAVIETQYF	TGTGCCAGCACGGGACTAGCGGTGATAGAGACCCAGTACTTC
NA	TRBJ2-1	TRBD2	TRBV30	CAWSPLGLLSREGGEQFF	TGTGCCTGGAGCCCCCTTGGACTTCTCTCGCGGGAGGGCGGTGAGCAGTTCTTC
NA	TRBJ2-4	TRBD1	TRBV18	CASSPQQGGKNIQYF	TGTGCCAGCTCACCGCAACAGGGGGGCAAAAACATTCAGTACTTC
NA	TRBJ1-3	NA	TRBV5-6	CAPWRRAGNTIYF	TGTGCCCCCTGGCGGAGGGCTGGTAACACCATATATTTT